This T cell receptor beta chain was sequenced for a study of cytomegalovirus exposure and HLA in healthy donors. Note on this clone: Other DNA sequences from this sample encode an identical CDR3 as well.

Germline-derived CDR1 and CDR2 are KGHSH and LQKENI. This CDR3 is built from 18 residues. V lost 3 bases, J lost 10 bases, and 25 bases lay in between. The PCR ran on 60 Vbeta and 13 Jbeta primers. Only in-frame clones appear in the TCRdb table, and some are missing; sequencing was by immunoSEQ multiplex PCR. The sample spans 96,000 or so clones; the ten largest clones claim about 6%. The J gene is TRBJ1-6, the V gene TRBV18; TRBD1 is a possible D gene (5 bases). This TCR was recovered from a girl under 18 in good health and CMV-seropositive. Sequencing was done on a sample of PBMCs. The DNA for the CDR3 is TGTGCCAGCTCACCTATGATCCAAGCCGCGGGGGTCGGGTCACCCCTCCACTTT. It codes for CASSPMIQAAGVGSPLHF.